This T cell receptor beta chain appears in the sequencing data of a study of spatial heterogeneity in lung cancer. Study-wide background: The average appearance count of each unique TCR and UMI combination in raw reads was more than 8.5.

Every TCR cDNA molecule carried a tag that served as a unique molecular identifier. TCRdb itself ran the 5' RACE reads through MiXCR, one entry per CDR3 protein. The table includes 9,500 to 12,000 distinct CDR3 sequences, about 6.5% detected once. Described time point: sample taken at primary tumor resection. Frozen PBMC, nontumor lung or tumor provided whole RNA, which was sequenced unsorted. Germline CDR1 is LGHNA and CDR2 is YNFKEQ. V shed 2 bases, J shed 7 bases, and the junction held 5 bases outside the gene matches. The CDR3 spans 15 residues. In its sample, this clonotype is medium-sized (0.01 to 0.1%). Its antigen is still unknown. Study-level results: Blood showed ubiquitous tumor TCRs more often at resection than at routine follow-up.

The gene calls are TRBV4-2 and TRBJ2-1, with 10 bases matching TRBD2. Sequenced material: PBMCs, taken at surgery. The TCR comes from a male donor with early-stage non-small cell lung cancer. The DNA of the CDR3 is TGTGCCAGCAGCCAACTCCTAGCGGGGGTTAATGAGCAGTTCTTC. This codes for CASSQLLAGVNEQFF.